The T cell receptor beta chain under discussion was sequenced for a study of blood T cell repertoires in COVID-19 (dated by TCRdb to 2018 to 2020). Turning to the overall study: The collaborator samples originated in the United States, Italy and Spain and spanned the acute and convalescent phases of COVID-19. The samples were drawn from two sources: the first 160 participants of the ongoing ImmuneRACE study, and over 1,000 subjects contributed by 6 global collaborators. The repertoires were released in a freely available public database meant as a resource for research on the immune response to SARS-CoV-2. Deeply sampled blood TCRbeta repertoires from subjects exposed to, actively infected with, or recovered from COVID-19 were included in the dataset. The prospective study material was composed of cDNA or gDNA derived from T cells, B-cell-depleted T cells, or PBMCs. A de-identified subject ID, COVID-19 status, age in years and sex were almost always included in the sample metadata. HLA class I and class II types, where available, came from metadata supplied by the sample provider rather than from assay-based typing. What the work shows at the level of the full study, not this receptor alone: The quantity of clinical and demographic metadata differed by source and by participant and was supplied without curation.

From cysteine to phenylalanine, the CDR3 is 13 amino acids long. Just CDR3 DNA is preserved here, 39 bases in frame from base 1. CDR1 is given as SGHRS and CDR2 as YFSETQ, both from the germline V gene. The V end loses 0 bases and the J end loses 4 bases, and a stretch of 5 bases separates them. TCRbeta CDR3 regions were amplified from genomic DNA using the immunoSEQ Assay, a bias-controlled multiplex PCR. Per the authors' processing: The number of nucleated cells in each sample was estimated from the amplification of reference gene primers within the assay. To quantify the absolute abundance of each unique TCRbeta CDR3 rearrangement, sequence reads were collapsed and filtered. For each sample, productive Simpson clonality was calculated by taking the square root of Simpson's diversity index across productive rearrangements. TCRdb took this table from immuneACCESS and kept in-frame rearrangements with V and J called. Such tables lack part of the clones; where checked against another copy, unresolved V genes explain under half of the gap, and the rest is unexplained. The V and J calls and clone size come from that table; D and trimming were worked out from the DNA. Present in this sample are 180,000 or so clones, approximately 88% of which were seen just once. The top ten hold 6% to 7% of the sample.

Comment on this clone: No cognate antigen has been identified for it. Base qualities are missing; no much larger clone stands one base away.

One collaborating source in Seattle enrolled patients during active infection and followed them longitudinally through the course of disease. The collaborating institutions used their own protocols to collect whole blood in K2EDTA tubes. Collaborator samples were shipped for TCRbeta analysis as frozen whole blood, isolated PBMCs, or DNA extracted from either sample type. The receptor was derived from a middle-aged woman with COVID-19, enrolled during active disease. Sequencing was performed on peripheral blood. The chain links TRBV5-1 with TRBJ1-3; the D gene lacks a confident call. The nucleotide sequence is TGCGCCAGCAGCTTGGCCTTCGGAAACACCATATATTTT. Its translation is CASSLAFGNTIYF.